Presented here are 10 T cell receptor beta chains from one specimen sequenced in a study of T-cell memory formation after mild COVID-19. MiXCR, run by TCRdb on the 5' RACE reads, gives a single entry per CDR3 protein. The top ten hold approximately 2% of the sample, which has about 200,000 distinct CDR3 sequences, roughly 17% seen once. Material for sequencing was PBMCs or a T cell subset sorted from them (not recorded which). The receptor set was obtained from an adult woman who had mild COVID-19 (a few samples of this study predate the infection). Cell type and time point are not known.

This clonotype was observed a handful of times. The V and J genes are TRBV2 and TRBJ2-7, with TRBD2 matching over 12 bases. The length of the CDR3 is 13 residues. Germline CDR1 and CDR2: SNHLY and FYNNEI. The junction had 6 bases not matched to a gene; V was cut back by 11 bases and J by 4 bases. The CDR3 sequence is CAGNGLAGYEQYF. The CDR3 nucleotides read TGTGCCGGCAACGGACTAGCGGGGTACGAGCAGTACTTC.

The chain joins TRBV4-1 to TRBJ1-4, with 7 bases fitting TRBD1. The junction had 3 bases not matched to a gene; V was cut back by 0 bases and J by 11 bases. Germline-derived CDR1 and CDR2 are MGHRA and YSYEKL. The CDR3 length is 13 residues. In DNA, the CDR3 is TGCGCCAGCAGCCAAGAAGAGGGGGCCAAACTGTTTTTT. It yields the protein CASSQEEGAKLFF.

A few counts support this clonotype. The rearrangement links TRBV11-3 to TRBJ2-1; D is unclear. CDR1 and CDR2 from the germline V gene are SGHNT and YENEEA. This CDR3 is built from 14 residues. V was cut by 0 bases and J by 10 bases, with 13 bases left in between. The CDR3, as DNA: TGTGCCAGCAGCTTAGATCGTGGGCTAGAGGAGCAGTTCTTC. This codes for CASSLDRGLEEQFF.

In this sample, this clonotype turned up many times. The genes are TRBV2 and TRBJ2-4; 9 bases map to TRBD1. V lost 7 bases and J lost 2; bases outside the gene matches: 6. This CDR3 contains 15 residues. Germline values: CDR1 SNHLY, CDR2 FYNNEI. The CDR3 DNA follows: TGTGCCAGCATCTTACAGGGGGCGTCCAAAAACATTCAGTACTTC. This codes for CASILQGASKNIQYF.

The chain links TRBV5-1 to TRBJ2-3, with 11 bases matching TRBD2. The CDR3 is 15 residues long. V gave up 1 base and J gave up 6 bases; unmatched junction bases: 4. The V gene's germline CDR1 is SGHRS and CDR2 YFSETQ. The CDR3 sequence is CASSLTSGGRDTQYF. The CDR3 nucleotides are TGCGCCAGCAGCTTGACTAGCGGGGGAAGGGATACGCAGTATTTT.

This chain links TRBV5-1 with TRBJ2-5, with D possibly called TRBD1 or TRBD2 (6 bases each). The V end was cut by 0 bases, the J end by 5 bases, with 14 bases between. Germline CDR1 reads SGHRS; CDR2 reads YFSETQ. CDR3 length equals 15 residues. CDR3 coding DNA: TGCGCCAGCAGCTTGGCCTCGGGGGCCGGGGAGACCCAGTACTTC. It encodes CASSLASGAGETQYF.

This clonotype turned up a few times. V gene TRBV24-1 combines with J gene TRBJ1-5; a weak D match, TRBD1 (5 bases). Trimming removed 4 bases from V and 4 bases from J, with 10 bases in between. CDR1 is KGHDR and CDR2 is SFDVKD in the germline V gene. The length of the CDR3 is 14 residues. The CDR3 here is CATSEGGSNQPQHF. The CDR3 DNA is TGTGCCACCAGTGAGGGGGGATCTAATCAGCCCCAGCATTTT.

This chain joins TRBV20-1 and TRBJ1-2; unclear D gene. CDR3 size: 14 residues. Germline CDR1 reads DFQATT; CDR2 reads SNEGSKA (reference sequence). V was trimmed by 1 base and J by 6 bases, leaving 15 bases between them. The CDR3 loop reads CSARAPGREDGYTF. The CDR3 bases are TGCAGTGCTAGAGCTCCGGGGAGGGAGGATGGCTACACCTTC.

The rearrangement uses TRBV12-3 or TRBV12-4 and TRBJ2-3, with 12 bases matching TRBD2. V shed 3 bases and J 0 bases; nucleotides not matched to a gene: 10. CDR3 size: 19 residues. CDR3 bases: TGTGCCAGCAGTTTTGGGTCTAGCGGGGGGGTTACTAGCACAGATACGCAGTATTTT. Protein: CASSFGSSGGVTSTDTQYF.

This rearrangement joins TRBV6-5 to TRBJ1-2; D might be TRBD1 (5 bases). The ends were cut back, 8 bases at V and 4 bases at J, with 20 bases in the middle. The germline CDR1 and CDR2 sequences are MNHEY and SVGAGI. The CDR3 sequence is 15 residues long. This CDR3 reads CASRRTSLEIYGYTF. The CDR3 bases are TGTGCCAGCCGCCGGACAAGCCTCGAAATCTATGGCTACACCTTC.